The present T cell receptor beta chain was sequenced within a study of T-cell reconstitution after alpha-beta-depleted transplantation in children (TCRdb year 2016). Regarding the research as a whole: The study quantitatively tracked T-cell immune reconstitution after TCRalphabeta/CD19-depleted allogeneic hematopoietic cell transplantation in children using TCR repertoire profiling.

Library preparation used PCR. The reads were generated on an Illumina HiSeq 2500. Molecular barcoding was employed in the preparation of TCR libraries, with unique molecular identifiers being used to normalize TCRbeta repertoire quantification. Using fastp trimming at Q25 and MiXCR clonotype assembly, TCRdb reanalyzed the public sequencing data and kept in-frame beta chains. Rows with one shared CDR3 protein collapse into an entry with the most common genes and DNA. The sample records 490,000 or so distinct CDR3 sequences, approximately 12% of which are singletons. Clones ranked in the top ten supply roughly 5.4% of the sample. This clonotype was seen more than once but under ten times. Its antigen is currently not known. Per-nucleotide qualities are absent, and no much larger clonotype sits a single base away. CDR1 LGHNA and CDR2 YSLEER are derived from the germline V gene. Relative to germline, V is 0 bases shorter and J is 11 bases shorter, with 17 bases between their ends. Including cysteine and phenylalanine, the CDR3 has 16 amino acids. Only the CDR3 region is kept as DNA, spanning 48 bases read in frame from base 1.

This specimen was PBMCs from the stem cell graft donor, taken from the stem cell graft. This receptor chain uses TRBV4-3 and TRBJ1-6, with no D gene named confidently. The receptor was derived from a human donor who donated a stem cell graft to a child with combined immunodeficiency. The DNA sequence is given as TGCGCCAGCAGCCAAGATCTCGGCGCAGGAGGCGCACCCCTCCACTTT. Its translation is CASSQDLGAGGAPLHF.